This TCR beta chain appears in the sequencing data of a study of T cell repertoires in cytomegalovirus infection. The wider study: Indications came from public TCR beta signatures; they pointed to CMV infection and to a matching HLA type. Study-level findings and limits: Cumulative public TCR beta family frequency identified carriers of CMV plus the relevant HLA.

On this clonotype: Its antigen is unidentified.

CDR3 length: 15 residues. Germline CDR1 MNHEY, CDR2 SVGAGI. V lost 6 bases, J lost 6 bases, and 11 bases stayed unmatched. MiXCR, applied by TCRdb to the reads, yields one record per CDR3 protein. The table has roughly 46,000 distinct CDR3 sequences, roughly 18% seen once. The specimen comprised CD8+ T cells from cultured PBMCs, sampled from culture after CMV antigen stimulation. The source is a human donor in good health (CMV status not recorded). Some clones in this sample may be carry-over from other donors' samples. The genes are TRBV6-5 and TRBJ1-2; TRBD1 matches 9 bases. As DNA, the CDR3 is TGTGCCAGCAGCCGAGCCCTAACAGGGGGCCATGGCTACACCTTC. It specifies CASSRALTGGHGYTF.